The 14 T cell receptor beta chains reported below all come from one sample, sequenced in a study of tumour-infiltrating T cells in Burkitt lymphoma. The protocol was immunoSEQ multiplex PCR, while the TCRdb copy is restricted to in-frame clones and leaves out a portion. In the table there are about 5,100 clones, about 25% of which are singletons. The sample was tumor tissue. These TCRs come from a human donor with diffuse large B-cell lymphoma.

The rearrangement uses TRBV7-3 and TRBJ2-3, with a possible D match to TRBD1 (6 bases). The length of the CDR3 is 17 residues. Germline-derived CDR1 and CDR2 are SGHTA and FQGTGA. V lost 5 bases to trimming and J lost 0 bases, with 18 bases between them. CDR3 sequence reads: CASSLQGNLWSTDTQYF. CDR3 bases: TGTGCCAGCAGCCTCCAGGGGAATCTTTGGAGCACAGATACGCAGTATTTT. The variable domain in full, with the rest retrieved from reference TRBV7-3 and TRBJ2-3, is GAGVSQTPSNKVTEKGKYVELRCDPISGHTALYWYRQSLGQGPEFLIYFQGTGAADDSGLPNDRFFAVRPEGSVSTLKIQRTERGDSAVYLCASSLQGNLWSTDTQYFGPGTRLTVL.

The table lists this clone with a few counts. V gene TRBV27 combines with J gene TRBJ2-2; D is unresolved. The CDR3 has 13 amino acids. Trimming cost V 3 bases and J 5 bases, with 7 bases left between them. The V gene's germline CDR1 is MNHEY and CDR2 SMNVEV (reference sequence). DNA for the CDR3: TGTGCCAGCAGTTTCTCCAATACCGGGGAGCTGTTTTTT. This encodes CASSFSNTGELFF.

This clone was seen more than once but under ten times. The chain has TRBV20-1 and TRBJ2-7, with D maybe TRBD1 (6 bases). There are 11 residues in the CDR3. From germline, CDR1 is DFQATT and CDR2 SNEGSKA (reference sequence). V was pared by 2 bases and J by 6 bases, with 8 bases between. The CDR3 DNA follows: TGCAGTGCTAGACAGGGGTTCGAGCAGTACTTC. Protein: CSARQGFEQYF.

This clone was counted a few times. The V gene is TRBV9, the J gene TRBJ2-7; 9 bases fit TRBD1. This CDR3 comprises 14 residues. J gave up 3 bases and V 3 bases, and 4 bases lay outside the gene matches. Looked up from germline, CDR1 is SGDLS and CDR2 is YYNGEE. As DNA, the CDR3 is TGTGCCAGCAGCGGGGGACAGGGTAACTACGAGCAGTACTTC. It encodes CASSGGQGNYEQYF.

By share of the sample, this clone is large. The J gene is TRBJ2-7, the V gene TRBV13; TRBD1 or TRBD2 may be the D gene (5 bases each). Germline CDR1 PRHDT, CDR2 FYEKMQ (reference sequence). This CDR3 has 15 amino acids. Trimming removed 5 bases from V and 2 bases from J, with 16 bases in between. DNA of the CDR3: TGTGCCAGCAGCCATCCGGGACGAGGAGCCTACGAGCAGTACTTC. Its protein is CASSHPGRGAYEQYF.

By share, this clone counts as large. This chain joins TRBV25-1 and TRBJ2-1; D remains ambiguous. V was shortened by 2 bases and J by 12 bases, with 11 bases between the two germline ends. This CDR3 has 12 residues. Germline CDR1 MGHDK, CDR2 SYGVNS. CDR3 sequence: CASSESWLGQFF. DNA of the CDR3: TGTGCCAGCAGTGAAAGTTGGTTAGGGCAGTTCTTC.

The chain recombines TRBV28 with TRBJ2-6; D is uncertain. The V end lost 5 bases, the J end lost 0 bases, and 14 bases lay between the germline ends. The CDR3 loop spans 17 amino acids. Germline V gives CDR1 MDHEN, CDR2 SYDVKM. The CDR3 here is CASSTPLKGSGANVLTF. CDR3 in DNA: TGTGCCAGCAGTACCCCTCTTAAGGGCTCTGGGGCCAACGTCCTGACTTTC.

V is TRBV10-3 and J is TRBJ2-4, with 11 bases that match TRBD1. J was trimmed by 1 base and V by 0 bases; bases with no gene match: 8. This CDR3 has 19 residues. Per the germline V gene, CDR1 is ENHRY and CDR2 is SYGVKD. The CDR3 bases are TGTGCCATCAGTGAGTCCGGGACAGGGGGTAAAGGGGCCAAAAACATTCAGTACTTC. The encoded protein is CAISESGTGGKGAKNIQYF.

The chain joins TRBV9 to TRBJ2-2, with 8 bases aligning to TRBD1. Germline lookup yields CDR1 SGDLS and CDR2 YYNGEE. V gave up 4 bases and J gave up 0 bases; unmatched junction bases: 5. This CDR3 is built from 16 residues. The CDR3 nucleotides are TGTGCCAGCAGCCCCCAGGGGGCGGCGAACACCGGGGAGCTGTTTTTT. Protein sequence: CASSPQGAANTGELFF.

This clone showed up just a few times. In DNA, the CDR3 is TGTGCCAGCAGTTTAATGAGTGGTAGGGTAAGGGGGATAGGCAATCAGCCCCAGCATTTT. This sequence encodes CASSLMSGRVRGIGNQPQHF. This chain uses TRBV27 with TRBJ1-5; tentative D call: TRBD1 (6 bases). The germline CDR1 and CDR2 sequences are MNHEY and SMNVEV (reference sequence). The V end was cut by 2 bases, the J end by 2 bases, with 25 bases between. The CDR3 contains 20 residues.

V and J are TRBV7-8 and TRBJ1-2, with D possibly being TRBD1 (6 bases). CDR1 and CDR2 (germline): SGHVS, FQNEAQ. With 3 bases removed from V and 4 bases from J, the gap between germline ends came to 15 bases. The CDR3 has 15 residues. CDR3 protein: CASSLTGAGPYGYTF. CDR3 in DNA: TGTGCCAGCAGCTTGACGGGGGCCGGGCCCTATGGCTACACCTTC.

This clone came up a few times. The gene calls are TRBV11-3 and TRBJ2-7, with 9 bases fitting TRBD2. Germline CDR1 and CDR2: SGHNT and YENEEA. V lost 5 bases, J lost 0 bases, and 2 bases stayed unmatched. This CDR3 spans 14 amino acids. This CDR3 reads CASSETSGSYEQYF. The CDR3 bases are TGTGCCAGCAGCGAGACTAGCGGCTCCTACGAGCAGTACTTC. The variable domain in full, completed from reference TRBV11-3 and TRBJ2-7, reads EAGVVQSPRYKIIEKKQPVAFWCNPISGHNTLYWYLQNLGQGPELLIRYENEEAVDDSQLPKDRFSAERLKGVDSTLKIQPAELGDSAVYLCASSETSGSYEQYFGPGTRLTVT.

The J gene is TRBJ1-2, the V gene TRBV28; 9 bases line up with TRBD1. V was pared by 8 bases and J by 7 bases, with 5 bases of the junction left unmatched. The CDR3 is 12 amino acids. The germline CDR1 and CDR2 sequences are MDHEN and SYDVKM. The DNA for the CDR3 is TGTGCCAGCGGACAGGGGATGGGTGGCTACACCTTC. The encoded protein is CASGQGMGGYTF.

V and J are TRBV27 and TRBJ2-5, with a weak D call TRBD2 (6 bases). In germline, CDR1 is MNHEY, CDR2 SMNVEV (reference sequence). The CDR3 has 14 amino acids. The V gene lost 2 bases and the J gene lost 1 base, with 8 bases spanning the gap. The CDR3 DNA reads TGTGCCAGCAGTTTAATGGGGGGCCAAGAGACCCAGTACTTC. Translation gives CASSLMGGQETQYF.